Sequencing of this TCR beta chain was carried out in a study of T cell responses to AZD1222 COVID-19 vaccine. Study results and limitations: Mostly white British, mostly female donors; authors suggested clonal diversity may be underestimated.

With 6 bases removed from V and 3 bases from J, the gap between germline ends came to 18 bases. In germline, CDR1 is MNHEY, CDR2 SMNVEV (reference sequence). The CDR3 is made up of 15 amino acids. Data came from immunoSEQ multiplex PCR; TCRdb stores just in-frame clones and leaves some out. The top ten clones hold around 26% of a sample with about 83,000 clones, around 93% of them seen once. On this clone itself: Its specificity is not known.

Second-dose schedules of about 4 or about 12 weeks were combined. Sequences were derived from peripheral blood, sampled 28 days after the second AZD1222 dose. This chain connects TRBV27 to TRBJ2-7; a weak D match, TRBD2 (6 bases). The source is an adult who received the AZD1222 COVID-19 vaccine. The CDR3 region is CASSPLGSGVYEQYF. The CDR3 DNA sequence: TGTGCCAGCAGCCCCCTGGGTAGCGGAGTCTACGAGCAGTACTTC.